This T cell receptor (beta chain) was sequenced for a study of immune heterogeneity within non-small cell lung tumors. Multiplex PCR (32 V and 13 J primers) was used to amplify the TCR beta CDR3. TCRdb reprocessed the multiplex PCR reads with MiXCR, giving one entry per CDR3 protein. Of about 15,000 distinct CDR3 sequences in the sample, over 25% were seen once. The CDR3 runs 16 residues. With 5 bases clipped from V and 0 bases from J, the junction kept 6 bases outside the gene matches. The germline gives CDR1 MGHDK, CDR2 SYGVNS. Bulk tumor genomic DNA was the template, and each sample received around 560 ng. Surgical sampling yielded several biopsies per primary tumor (spaced far apart). Untreated, newly diagnosed non-small cell lung cancer patients underwent curative surgery. To note about this clonotype: A read error is likely, as this CDR3 ends without the conserved phenylalanine or tryptophan.

The specimen sequenced was lung tumor tissue. This TCR came from a man aged 40-50 years with non-small cell lung cancer. The V and J genes are TRBV25-1 and TRBJ2-1, with 8 nucleotides matching TRBD2. The CDR3 region has the DNA TGTGCCAGCAGTCGGGAGGGCCCGAGCTCCTACAATGAGCAGTTCTCC. It specifies CASSREGPSSYNEQFS.